The 23 T cell receptor beta chains below all came from one sample that was sequenced in a study of cytomegalovirus exposure and HLA in healthy donors. The primer mix had 60 Vbeta and 13 Jbeta primers. Sequencing used immunoSEQ multiplex PCR; TCRdb keeps in-frame clones, though not all of them. Of some 110,000 clones in the sample, over 60% were seen once. Input material: PBMCs. The receptors derive from a woman in her fifties or sixties in good health and CMV-seropositive.

This chain links TRBV5-5 with TRBJ1-2, with 9 bases fitting TRBD1. V was pared by 2 bases and J by 8 bases, with 4 bases of the junction left unmatched. The CDR3 is 13 residues long. The germline CDR1 and CDR2 sequences are SGHKS and YYEKEE (reference sequence). The DNA for the CDR3 is TGTGCCAGCAGCTTCGGGACAGGGCAAGGCTACACCTTC. Its translation is CASSFGTGQGYTF.

The CDR3 bases are TGTGCCAGCAGCTATACGACAGGCCGAGGCTACACCTTC. Residues: CASSYTTGRGYTF. V usage is TRBV7-9 and J usage is TRBJ1-2; D may be TRBD1 (6 bases). There are 13 residues in the CDR3. Germline values: CDR1 SEHNR, CDR2 FQNEAQ (reference sequence). V was pared by 4 bases and J by 8 bases, with 14 bases between.

The CDR3 DNA sequence: TGTGCCAGCTCACCAAGACAGACGAACACTGAAGCTTTCTTT. This gives the protein CASSPRQTNTEAFF. The chain couples TRBV18 to TRBJ1-1; D perhaps matches TRBD1 (5 bases). The CDR3 is 14 amino acids. The germline CDR1 and CDR2 sequences are KGHSH and LQKENI. Between the trimmed V and J ends, which lost 2 bases and 1 base, there was a span of 8 bases.

In nucleotides, the CDR3 is TGTGCCAGCAGTTACTTAATAGCGGGGGATGCTGACGAGCAGTACTTC. This codes for CASSYLIAGDADEQYF. This chain joins TRBV6-5 and TRBJ2-7, with 9 bases that match TRBD2. CDR1 is MNHEY and CDR2 is SVGAGI in the germline V gene. The length of the CDR3 is 16 residues. Trimming took 1 base from V and 5 from J; bases not matched to a gene: 9.

V usage is TRBV4-1 and J usage is TRBJ2-2; tentative D call: TRBD1 (5 bases). Germline V gives CDR1 MGHRA, CDR2 YSYEKL. This CDR3 region has 15 residues. The V gene lost 4 bases and the J gene lost 6 bases, with 15 bases spanning the gap. The CDR3 is CASSLRHRLPGELFF. CDR3 bases: TGCGCCAGCAGCCTACGGCACAGGCTCCCCGGGGAGCTGTTTTTT.

V is TRBV6-6 and J is TRBJ1-1; TRBD1 aligns across 7 bases. Germline assignment: CDR1 MNHNY and CDR2 SVGAGI (reference sequence). This CDR3 is 15 amino acids long. V dropped 2 bases and J dropped 1; count of bases not matched to a gene: 4. The CDR3 loop is CASSYGGTANTEAFF. The CDR3 region has the DNA TGTGCCAGCAGTTACGGTGGGACAGCGAACACTGAAGCTTTCTTT.

This rearrangement joins TRBV28 to TRBJ1-6; TRBD1 is a possible D gene (5 bases). The V gene's germline CDR1 is MDHEN and CDR2 SYDVKM. This CDR3 contains 13 residues. V lost 10 bases and J 10 bases, leaving 17 bases between the germline ends. CDR3 coding DNA: TGTGCCAACTCACAGGCCCTAGGATCACCCCTCCACTTT. It is translated as CANSQALGSPLHF.

The chain combines TRBV18 with TRBJ2-7, with 9 bases identical to TRBD1. This CDR3 spans 15 amino acids. V lost 4 bases, J lost 4 bases, and 8 bases stayed unmatched. The germline V gene has CDR1 KGHSH and CDR2 LQKENI. CDR3 protein: CASSQGQGERYEQYF. The CDR3 DNA is TGTGCCAGCTCACAGGGACAGGGAGAGAGATACGAGCAGTACTTC.

Only a few counts were recorded for this clone. The genes are TRBV5-1 and TRBJ2-1, with D possibly being TRBD1 (5 bases). V was pared by 4 bases and J by 0 bases, with 11 bases between. The CDR3 totals 15 residues. Germline-derived CDR1 and CDR2 are SGHRS and YFSETQ. CDR3 DNA: TGCGCCAGCAGCCTCGGACACCGCTCCTACAATGAGCAGTTCTTC. Translated: CASSLGHRSYNEQFF.

The gene calls are TRBV28 and TRBJ1-2; the match to TRBD1 covers 10 bases. CDR1 is MDHEN, CDR2 SYDVKM, per germline. The ends lost 6 bases at V and 7 bases at J; junction bases unmatched: 5. The CDR3 is 13 residues long. CDR3 amino acids: CASSNDRGPGYTF. The CDR3 DNA is TGTGCCAGCAGCAATGACAGGGGGCCTGGCTACACCTTC.

This chain uses TRBV13 with TRBJ1-2, with 7 nucleotides matching TRBD1. The CDR3 runs 14 residues. Germline CDR1 PRHDT, CDR2 FYEKMQ (reference sequence). V gave up 1 base and J gave up 8 bases; unmatched junction bases: 7. The CDR3 coding sequence is TGTGCCAGCAGCTTAGTAGGGGGCGCCTACGGCTACACCTTC. It codes for CASSLVGGAYGYTF. The complete variable domain, with remaining parts taken from reference TRBV13 and TRBJ1-2, reads AAGVIQSPRHLIKEKRETATLKCYPIPRHDTVYWYQQGPGQDPQFLISFYEKMQSDKGSIPDRFSAQQFSDYHSELNMSSLELGDSALYFCASSLVGGAYGYTFGSGTRLTVV.

The chain has TRBV7-2 and TRBJ1-2; D not certain. The CDR3 runs to 14 residues. Germline assignment: CDR1 SGHTA and CDR2 FQGNSA. Trimming took off 1 base at V and 2 bases at J, with 8 bases between the two ends. CDR3 amino acids: CASSLGPKNYGYTF. For the CDR3, the DNA is TGTGCCAGCAGCTTAGGGCCAAAGAACTATGGCTACACCTTC. The whole variable domain, remainder taken from reference TRBV7-2 and TRBJ1-2, is GAGVSQSPSNKVTEKGKDVELRCDPISGHTALYWYRQSLGQGLEFLIYFQGNSAPDKSGLPSDRFSAERTGGSVSTLTIQRTQQEDSAVYLCASSLGPKNYGYTFGSGTRLTVV.

In its sample, this clone was seen a few times. V is TRBV2 and J is TRBJ2-3, with TRBD1 identical over 9 bases. Germline V gene data show CDR1 as SNHLY and CDR2 as FYNNEI. The CDR3 is made up of 15 amino acids. The V and J ends lost 6 bases and 2 bases, in that order; junction bases with no gene match: 6. The CDR3 coding sequence is TGTGCCAGCAGCGTCAACAGGGGGCCCACAGATACGCAGTATTTT. Residues: CASSVNRGPTDTQYF.

The chain uses TRBV28 and TRBJ1-4, with D possibly being TRBD1 (5 bases). From germline, CDR1 is MDHEN and CDR2 SYDVKM. The CDR3 totals 16 residues. The V gene lost 3 bases and the J gene lost 7 bases, with 18 bases spanning the gap. The CDR3 DNA reads TGTGCCAGCAGTTTTGATGGGAGGGGAGGAAGTGAAAAACTGTTTTTT. Translating it yields CASSFDGRGGSEKLFF. Drawing the rest from reference TRBV28 and TRBJ1-4, the complete variable domain is DVKVTQSSRYLVKRTGEKVFLECVQDMDHENMFWYRQDPGLGLRLIYFSYDVKMKEKGDIPEGYSVSREKKERFSLILESASTNQTSMYLCASSFDGRGGSEKLFFGSGTQLSVL.

This clone was counted only a few times. The V gene is TRBV4-1, the J gene TRBJ2-5; 8 bases agree with TRBD2. V lost 0 bases, J lost 2 bases, and 2 bases stayed unmatched. The CDR3 extends over 15 amino acids. Germline lookup yields CDR1 MGHRA and CDR2 YSYEKL. The CDR3: CASSQERGGQETQYF. The CDR3 coding sequence is TGCGCCAGCAGCCAAGAACGGGGGGGACAAGAGACCCAGTACTTC.

This clone was detected once. The V call is TRBV30, the J call TRBJ1-2; no clear D gene. The CDR3 spans 11 residues. Between the trimmed V and J ends, which lost 0 bases and 6 bases, there was a span of 5 bases. Germline CDR1 is GTSNPN and CDR2 is SVGIG (reference sequence). The CDR3 DNA sequence: TGTGCCTGGAGTGTGCTACATGGCTACACCTTC. Translated: CAWSVLHGYTF.

The chain is built from TRBV23-1 and TRBJ1-5; D is undetermined. TRBV23-1 has ORF status, its function being uncertain. The V end lost 0 bases, the J end lost 12 bases, and 12 bases lay between the germline ends. The CDR3 runs 13 residues. The chain's CDR3 is CASSQSVGSGQHF. The CDR3 bases are TGCGCCAGCAGTCAATCTGTTGGATCAGGCCAGCATTTT.

This chain connects TRBV9 to TRBJ2-5; 8 positions match TRBD2. The CDR3 has 14 residues. The V gene end was trimmed by 4 bases and the J gene end by 5 bases; junction bases not matched to a gene: 7. The germline V gene encodes CDR1 SGDLS and CDR2 YYNGEE. The CDR3 coding sequence is TGTGCCAGCAGCCCCGGGGGGGCTAGGGAGACCCAGTACTTC. Residues: CASSPGGARETQYF. Combining the CDR3 with reference TRBV9 and TRBJ2-5 gives the whole variable domain DSGVTQTPKHLITATGQRVTLRCSPRSGDLSVYWYQQSLDQGLQFLIQYYNGEERAKGNILERFSAQQFPDLHSELNLSSLELGDSALYFCASSPGGARETQYFGPGTRLLVL.

V usage is TRBV2 and J usage is TRBJ1-1; D remains unclear. There are 13 residues in the CDR3. The V gene's germline CDR1 is SNHLY and CDR2 FYNNEI. V was pared by 5 bases and J by 1 base, with 8 bases between. The DNA for the CDR3 is TGTGCCAGCAGTTCTAACCCGAACACTGAAGCTTTCTTT. This translates into CASSSNPNTEAFF.

CDR3 DNA sequence: TGTGCTAGTGGTTTGGCTGGCACAGATACGCAGTATTTT. Its protein product is CASGLAGTDTQYF. This sequence joins TRBV12-5 and TRBJ2-3; D gene ambiguous. Germline CDR1 LGHNT, CDR2 FRNRAP. This CDR3 comprises 13 residues. V lost 1 base to trimming and J lost 1 base, with 3 bases between them.

V usage is TRBV7-9 and J usage is TRBJ2-3, with D unresolved. The V end was cut by 4 bases, the J end by 0 bases, with 14 bases between. Germline lookup yields CDR1 SEHNR and CDR2 FQNEAQ (reference sequence). This CDR3 comprises 16 residues. The CDR3, as DNA: TGTGCCAGCAGCTCCTCGGTCTCTACCAGCACAGATACGCAGTATTTT. Amino acid sequence: CASSSSVSTSTDTQYF. The full variable domain, with the rest looked up from reference TRBV7-9 and TRBJ2-3, is DTGVSQNPRHKITKRGQNVTFRCDPISEHNRLYWYRQTLGQGPEFLTYFQNEAQLEKSRLLSDRFSAERPKGSFSTLEIQRTEQGDSAMYLCASSSSVSTSTDTQYFGPGTRLTVL.

This clone was seen a single time. CDR3 bases: TGTGCCAGCAGCCGGGACAGGGGTGGTCAAGAGACCCAGTACTTC. It is translated as CASSRDRGGQETQYF. This chain joins TRBV7-3 and TRBJ2-5; 10 nucleotides align to TRBD1. The V gene's germline CDR1 is SGHTA and CDR2 FQGTGA. The junction had 5 bases not matched to a gene; V was cut back by 5 bases and J by 2 bases. This CDR3 is 15 amino acids long.

This chain links TRBV5-6 with TRBJ2-2; TRBD1 agrees at 8 bases. V was clipped by 3 bases and J by 5 bases; unmatched bases: 9. CDR1 is SGHDT and CDR2 is YYEEEE in the germline V gene. This CDR3 has 16 residues. The DNA of the CDR3 is TGTGCCAGCAGCTCCCCAGGGGGCGTGAGAACCGGGGAGCTGTTTTTT. This encodes CASSSPGGVRTGELFF.